This T cell receptor beta chain was identified during a study of cytomegalovirus exposure and HLA in healthy donors. The PCR was carried out with 60 Vbeta primers and 13 Jbeta primers. This table comes from immunoSEQ multiplex PCR, and its TCRdb copy is limited to in-frame clones, with some not included. The repertoire holds some 180,000 clones, with roughly 13% as singletons. The CDR3 runs 15 residues. Germline V CDR1 and CDR2: MNHNS, SASEGT. With 0 bases removed from V and 4 bases from J, the gap between germline ends came to 12 bases. The chain is built from TRBV6-1 and TRBJ1-2; TRBD1 might be the D (5 bases). This TCR was recovered from a man over 45 in good health and CMV-seropositive. Sequences were obtained from PBMCs. CDR3 DNA: TGTGCCAGCAGTGAAGCGCAAGGGGCCGTCTATGGCTACACCTTC. Its protein is CASSEAQGAVYGYTF.